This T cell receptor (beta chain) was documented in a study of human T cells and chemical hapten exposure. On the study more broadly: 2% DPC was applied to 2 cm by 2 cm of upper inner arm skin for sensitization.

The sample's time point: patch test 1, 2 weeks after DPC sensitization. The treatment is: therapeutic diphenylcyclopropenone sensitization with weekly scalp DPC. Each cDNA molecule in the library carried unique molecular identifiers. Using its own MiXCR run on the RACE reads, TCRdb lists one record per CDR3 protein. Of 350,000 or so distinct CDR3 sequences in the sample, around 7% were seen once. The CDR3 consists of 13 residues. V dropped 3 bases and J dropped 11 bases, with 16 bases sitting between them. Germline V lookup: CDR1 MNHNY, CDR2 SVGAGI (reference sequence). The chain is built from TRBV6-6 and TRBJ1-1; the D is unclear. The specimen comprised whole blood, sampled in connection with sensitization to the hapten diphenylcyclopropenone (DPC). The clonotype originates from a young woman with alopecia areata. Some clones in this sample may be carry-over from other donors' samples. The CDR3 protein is CASSYRADVWAFF. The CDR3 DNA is TGTGCCAGCAGTTATCGCGCAGACGTTTGGGCTTTCTTT.